These 26 T cell receptor beta chains were sequenced from one sample in a study of T cell responses to AZD1222 COVID-19 vaccine. Produced via immunoSEQ multiplex PCR; TCRdb's table is partial and in-frame only. Seen here are fewer than 85,000 clones, 70% to 90% observed once, and the top ten hold 1% to 1.5%. Sequenced material: peripheral blood, taken 28 days after the second AZD1222 dose. These receptors all stem from an adult who received the AZD1222 COVID-19 vaccine.

This chain joins TRBV7-8 and TRBJ1-1; D gene unclear. Per germline, CDR1 SGHVS and CDR2 FQNEAQ. Trimming removed 0 bases from V and 0 bases from J, with 8 bases in between. The CDR3 sequence is 15 residues long. The CDR3 sequence is CASSLALVVNTEAFF. The CDR3 coding sequence is TGTGCCAGCAGCTTAGCGCTGGTAGTGAACACTGAAGCTTTCTTT.

This clone was counted only a few times. The chain uses TRBV5-4 and TRBJ2-7; tentative D call: TRBD2 (6 bases). V was trimmed by 4 bases and J by 2 bases, leaving 13 bases between them. CDR3 length: 14 amino acids. CDR1 and CDR2 (germline): SGHNT, YYREEE (reference sequence). The DNA for the CDR3 is TGTGCCAGCAGCGGGGGGACGGTTCCCTACGAGCAGTACTTC. It is translated as CASSGGTVPYEQYF. The full variable domain, completed using reference TRBV5-4 and TRBJ2-7, is ETGVTQSPTHLIKTRGQQVTLRCSSQSGHNTVSWYQQALGQGPQFIFQYYREEENGRGNFPPRFSGLQFPNYSSELNVNALELDDSALYLCASSGGTVPYEQYFGPGTRLTVT.

The chain employs TRBV29-1 and TRBJ2-5; tentative D call: TRBD2 (7 bases). The CDR3 consists of 13 residues. V lost 3 bases and J 5 bases, leaving 13 bases between the germline ends. Germline V lookup: CDR1 SQVTM, CDR2 ANQGSEA. CDR3 sequence reads: CSVEHREGETQYF. The CDR3 DNA follows: TGCAGCGTTGAGCACAGGGAGGGGGAGACCCAGTACTTC. Full variable domain (remainder filled in from reference TRBV29-1 and TRBJ2-5): SAVISQKPSRDICQRGTSLTIQCQVDSQVTMMFWYRQQPGQSLTLIATANQGSEATYESGFVIDKFPISRPNLTFSTLTVSNMSPEDSSIYLCSVEHREGETQYFGPGTRLLVL.

This clone has just one count. V is TRBV2 and J is TRBJ1-1; D gene uncertain. Germline-derived CDR1 and CDR2 are SNHLY and FYNNEI. The CDR3 is 12 residues long. Trimming removed 0 bases from V and 2 bases from J, with 1 base in between. The CDR3 region is CASSEANTEAFF. The DNA for the CDR3 is TGTGCCAGCAGTGAAGCCAACACTGAAGCTTTCTTT.

There are a few counts of this clone. The gene calls are TRBV5-1 and TRBJ1-6; D gene unclear. With 0 bases removed from V and 7 bases from J, the gap between germline ends came to 5 bases. Germline V gives CDR1 SGHRS, CDR2 YFSETQ. CDR3 length: 13 amino acids. The CDR3 coding sequence is TGCGCCAGCAGCTTGGACCTCAATTCACCCCTCCACTTT. Amino acid sequence: CASSLDLNSPLHF.

The gene calls are TRBV6-6 and TRBJ2-1; 14 bases line up with TRBD2. This CDR3 comprises 15 residues. The J segment lost 7 bases and the V segment lost 6 bases, leaving 5 bases of the junction unmatched. Per germline, CDR1 MNHNY and CDR2 SVGAGI (reference sequence). CDR3 region: CASSWTSGRSNEQFF. The CDR3 nucleotides are TGTGCCAGCAGCTGGACTAGCGGGAGGAGTAATGAGCAGTTCTTC.

The chain joins TRBV27 to TRBJ1-2; 7 positions agree with TRBD1. Trimming took 5 bases from V and 3 from J; bases not matched to a gene: 12. Per germline, CDR1 MNHEY and CDR2 SMNVEV (reference sequence). CDR3 length: 16 amino acids. CDR3 residues: CASSPSRGGEDYGYTF. In DNA form, the CDR3 reads TGTGCCAGCAGTCCCTCCCGAGGGGGCGAGGACTATGGCTACACCTTC.

The chain uses TRBV9 and TRBJ1-1; D call uncertain. V was cut by 2 bases and J by 1 base, with 15 bases left in between. CDR3 length: 16 residues. The germline gives CDR1 SGDLS, CDR2 YYNGEE. The DNA for the CDR3 is TGTGCCAGCAGCGTTCCCACAGCTGGTCAGAACACTGAAGCTTTCTTT. Residues: CASSVPTAGQNTEAFF. The full variable domain, rest sourced from reference TRBV9 and TRBJ1-1, is DSGVTQTPKHLITATGQRVTLRCSPRSGDLSVYWYQQSLDQGLQFLIQYYNGEERAKGNILERFSAQQFPDLHSELNLSSLELGDSALYFCASSVPTAGQNTEAFFGQGTRLTVV.

This clone appeared a single time. The junction differs from germline at one of its ends, possibly a read error. The chain employs TRBV6-1 and TRBJ2-7; D tentatively reads TRBD1 or TRBD2 (5 bases each). The CDR3 length is 11 residues. Germline V gene lookup returns CDR1 MNHNS and CDR2 SASEGT. DNA of the CDR3: TGTGCCAGCAGTGAAATAGGTGGGGGAGTCTTC. Translation gives CASSEIGGGVF.

The chain links TRBV11-2 to TRBJ2-1; D remains ambiguous. This CDR3 contains 16 residues. V was cut by 6 bases and J by 8 bases, with 23 bases left in between. Germline loops: CDR1 SGHAT, CDR2 FQNNGV. The CDR3 sequence: CASRPTKARKSDEQFF. The CDR3 DNA reads TGTGCCAGCAGACCTACCAAGGCGCGGAAGAGCGATGAGCAGTTCTTC. The variable domain in full, with the rest retrieved from reference TRBV11-2 and TRBJ2-1, is EAGVAQSPRYKIIEKRQSVAFWCNPISGHATLYWYQQILGQGPKLLIQFQNNGVVDDSQLPKDRFSAERLKGVDSTLKIQPAKLEDSAVYLCASRPTKARKSDEQFFGPGTRLTVL.

The CDR3: CAWSGLAAYNEQFF. CDR3 bases: TGTGCCTGGAGTGGACTAGCGGCTTACAATGAGCAGTTCTTC. The V call is TRBV30, the J call TRBJ2-1; 9 bases are a match to TRBD2. Trimming cost V 1 base and J 4 bases; bases outside gene matches: 2. This CDR3 is 14 amino acids long. Germline-derived CDR1 and CDR2 are GTSNPN and SVGIG (reference sequence).

The chain links TRBV3-1 (or the pseudogene TRBV3-2) to TRBJ2-1; D not certain. CDR3 size: 15 residues. Germline loops: CDR1 LGHDT, CDR2 YNNKEL (reference sequence). V lost 0 bases to trimming and J lost 6 bases, with 12 bases between them. Here the CDR3 reads CASSQDTTAGNEQFF. CDR3 DNA: TGTGCCAGCAGCCAAGATACGACCGCAGGCAATGAGCAGTTCTTC.

The chain carries TRBV6-5 and TRBJ1-6; maybe TRBD1 (5 bases). Looked up from germline, CDR1 is MNHEY and CDR2 is SVGAGI. CDR3 length equals 14 residues. V was pared by 11 bases and J by 0 bases, with 11 bases between. CDR3 residues: CAFRDGSYNSPLHF. In DNA form, the CDR3 reads TGTGCCTTTAGGGACGGCTCCTATAATTCACCCCTCCACTTT.

This chain joins TRBV19 and TRBJ2-7; 7 positions match TRBD1. Germline assignment: CDR1 LNHDA and CDR2 SQIVND (reference sequence). The CDR3 has 15 residues. V lost 4 bases to trimming and J lost 2 bases; unmatched junction nucleotides: 8. CDR3 amino acids: CASSTIDRVPYEQYF. The CDR3 DNA follows: TGTGCCAGTAGTACCATAGACAGGGTCCCCTACGAGCAGTACTTC.

This clone was detected only once. This chain joins TRBV12-3 or TRBV12-4 and TRBJ1-1; D remains ambiguous. CDR3 length equals 13 residues. Trimming took 6 bases from V and 1 from J, leaving 9 bases between them. DNA of the CDR3: TGTGCCAGCAGCCCCCAACCGAACACTGAAGCTTTCTTT. Translation gives CASSPQPNTEAFF.

The rearrangement joins TRBV30 to TRBJ2-3; 13 bases match TRBD2. The CDR3 totals 14 residues. In germline, CDR1 is GTSNPN, CDR2 SVGIG (reference sequence). V was clipped by 6 bases and J by 6 bases; unmatched bases: 6. The DNA of the CDR3 is TGTGCCTGTACTAGCGGGAGGGCCCCCGATACGCAGTATTTT. It is translated as CACTSGRAPDTQYF. Based on the CDR3 plus reference TRBV30 and TRBJ2-3, the full variable domain is SQTIHQWPATLVQPVGSPLSLECTVEGTSNPNLYWYRQAAGRGLQLLFYSVGIGQISSEVPQNLSASRPQDRQFILSSKKLLLSDSGFYLCACTSGRAPDTQYFGPGTRLTVL.

The gene calls are TRBV12-5 and TRBJ1-2; D gene ambiguous. V lost 3 bases to trimming and J lost 6 bases, with 14 bases between them. The CDR3 consists of 14 residues. Per germline, CDR1 LGHNT and CDR2 FRNRAP. Here the CDR3 reads CASGLEWGNDGYTF. DNA for the CDR3: TGTGCTAGTGGTTTAGAGTGGGGAAACGATGGCTACACCTTC.

The chain uses TRBV20-1 and TRBJ1-5; no reliable D call. Germline V lookup: CDR1 DFQATT, CDR2 SNEGSKA (reference sequence). The CDR3 is made up of 9 amino acids. V gave up 7 bases and J gave up 6 bases, with 4 bases separating them. CDR3 loop: CSGGQPQHF. The CDR3 nucleotides are TGCAGTGGGGGTCAGCCCCAGCATTTT.

The chain uses TRBV12-3 or TRBV12-4 and TRBJ1-2; D is undetermined. The CDR3 has 12 residues. The ends were cut back, 3 bases at V and 4 bases at J, with 6 bases in the middle. CDR3 sequence (DNA): TGTGCCAGCAGTTTGGGTGCCTATGGCTACACCTTC. It is translated as CASSLGAYGYTF.

This clone was seen more than once but under ten times. The rearrangement links TRBV6-2 or TRBV6-3 to TRBJ2-7, with TRBD2 matching over 7 bases. This CDR3 is 15 amino acids long. V lost 6 bases to trimming and J lost 2 bases; unmatched junction nucleotides: 10. Germline values: CDR1 MNHEY, CDR2 SVGEGT. The DNA for the CDR3 is TGTGCCAGCAGCGGAGGTGGCGGGGGAACCTACGAGCAGTACTTC. Its protein product is CASSGGGGGTYEQYF.

The chain is built from TRBV3-1 (or the pseudogene TRBV3-2) and TRBJ2-1; 8 nucleotides align to TRBD2. CDR1 is LGHDT, CDR2 YNNKEL, per germline (reference sequence). V lost 1 base to trimming and J lost 4 bases; unmatched junction nucleotides: 9. The CDR3 has 17 residues. CDR3 loop: CASSQGWREDAYNEQFF. DNA for the CDR3: TGTGCCAGCAGCCAAGGGTGGCGGGAGGACGCTTACAATGAGCAGTTCTTC.

V is TRBV30 and J is TRBJ2-7; 7 bases fit TRBD1. With 1 base clipped from V and 7 bases from J, the junction kept 10 bases outside the gene matches. Germline values: CDR1 GTSNPN, CDR2 SVGIG (reference sequence). The CDR3 loop spans 14 amino acids. The CDR3 loop is CAWSDDRVVREQYF. The DNA for the CDR3 is TGTGCCTGGAGTGACGACAGGGTGGTGAGGGAGCAGTACTTC.

The chain uses TRBV20-1 and TRBJ2-5; no definite D call. This CDR3 comprises 11 residues. Germline CDR1 DFQATT, CDR2 SNEGSKA (reference sequence). V was trimmed by 1 base and J by 4 bases, leaving 4 bases between them. This CDR3 reads CSARVGETQYF. The CDR3 bases are TGCAGTGCTAGAGTTGGAGAGACCCAGTACTTC.

The V and J genes are TRBV5-1 and TRBJ2-7; no definite D call. The germline gives CDR1 SGHRS, CDR2 YFSETQ. The CDR3 sequence is 12 residues long. Trimming shortened V by 7 bases and J by 1 base, and 9 bases separated the two germline ends. The chain's CDR3 is CASRVGSYEQYF. CDR3 DNA sequence: TGCGCCAGCCGGGTCGGATCCTACGAGCAGTACTTC.

The chain employs TRBV19 and TRBJ1-1, with D perhaps matching TRBD1 (5 bases). V dropped 7 bases and J dropped 5 bases, with 17 bases sitting between them. Germline V gene lookup returns CDR1 LNHDA and CDR2 SQIVND (reference sequence). The CDR3 has 14 amino acids. As DNA, the CDR3 is TGTGCCAGTAAGTATCAGGGTTCGGGAACTGAAGCTTTCTTT. It codes for CASKYQGSGTEAFF.

The chain combines TRBV6-5 with TRBJ2-2; 10 nucleotides line up with TRBD1. In germline, CDR1 is MNHEY, CDR2 SVGAGI. This CDR3 comprises 14 residues. V shed 6 bases, J shed 4 bases, and the junction held 2 bases outside the gene matches. CDR3 amino acids: CASRRTGGTGELFF. Here the CDR3 DNA reads TGTGCCAGCAGGCGGACAGGGGGCACCGGGGAGCTGTTTTTT.